Shown below are 28 T cell receptor beta chains from a single sample sequenced in a study of OX40 agonist ivuxolimab in advanced cancers. Data came from immunoSEQ multiplex PCR; TCRdb stores just in-frame clones and leaves some out. The sample lists 70,000 to 95,000 clones, approximately 91% occurring once. The specimen comprised CD4+ or CD8+ T cells sorted from blood, sampled in a trial of the OX40 agonist ivuxolimab. These receptors were taken from an adult with an advanced solid tumor such as melanoma, head and neck, liver or kidney cancer.

The chain is built from TRBV7-9 and TRBJ2-3, with D tentatively TRBD1 or TRBD2 (6 bases each). This CDR3 region has 13 residues. Trimming took off 4 bases at V and 7 bases at J, with 12 bases between the two ends. Germline-derived CDR1 and CDR2 are SEHNR and FQNEAQ (reference sequence). CDR3 loop: CASSSRGEYTQYF. In nucleotides, the CDR3 is TGTGCCAGCAGCTCTAGGGGGGAGTATACGCAGTATTTT. Combining the CDR3 with reference TRBV7-9 and TRBJ2-3 gives the whole variable domain DTGVSQNPRHKITKRGQNVTFRCDPISEHNRLYWYRQTLGQGPEFLTYFQNEAQLEKSRLLSDRFSAERPKGSFSTLEIQRTEQGDSAMYLCASSSRGEYTQYFGPGTRLTVL.

The rearrangement uses TRBV7-2 and TRBJ2-3, with 10 positions matching TRBD2. CDR1 and CDR2 from the germline V gene are SGHTA and FQGNSA. V shed 3 bases and J 4 bases; nucleotides not matched to a gene: 7. This CDR3 is 16 amino acids long. The CDR3 region is CASSFSTSGAADTQYF. The CDR3 region has the DNA TGTGCCAGCAGCTTCTCTACTAGCGGGGCTGCAGATACGCAGTATTTT.

In regard to this clone: Because the CDR3's place on the DNA is in doubt, the DNA is left out and the CDR3 is given as listed by TCRdb. The chain carries TRBV28 and TRBJ2-7; the table's D call, TRBD2, has no DNA check behind it. Germline V gene data show CDR1 as MDHEN and CDR2 as SYDVKM. The length of the CDR3 is 14 amino acids, counting both ends. CDR3 amino acids: CATFGPGKSYEQYF.

J is TRBJ2-7 and V is TRBV30; D gene uncertain. Trimming pared 0 bases from V and 2 bases from J, leaving 14 bases between. Germline V gene sequence: CDR1 GTSNPN, CDR2 SVGIG (reference sequence). The CDR3 is 15 residues long. DNA of the CDR3: TGTGCCTGGAGTGTTTATAGCTTAGCACCCTACGAGCAGTACTTC. This codes for CAWSVYSLAPYEQYF.

The rearrangement uses TRBV7-9 and TRBJ1-1, with D maybe TRBD1 (6 bases). CDR1 SEHNR and CDR2 FQNEAQ come from the germline V gene (reference sequence). There are 15 residues in the CDR3. The V and J ends lost 1 base and 0 bases respectively, with 9 bases between them. The CDR3 DNA reads TGTGCCAGCAGCTTAGTTGACAGGTTGAACACTGAAGCTTTCTTT. This encodes CASSLVDRLNTEAFF. Based on the CDR3 plus reference TRBV7-9 and TRBJ1-1, the full variable domain is DTGVSQNPRHKITKRGQNVTFRCDPISEHNRLYWYRQTLGQGPEFLTYFQNEAQLEKSRLLSDRFSAERPKGSFSTLEIQRTEQGDSAMYLCASSLVDRLNTEAFFGQGTRLTVV.

The chain recombines TRBV5-1 with TRBJ1-1, with D uncertain. The CDR3 extends over 13 amino acids. The V end was cut by 0 bases, the J end by 4 bases, with 7 bases between. Germline loops: CDR1 SGHRS, CDR2 YFSETQ. In nucleotides, the CDR3 is TGCGCCAGCAGCTTGGAGATTGGCACTGAAGCTTTCTTT. This gives the protein CASSLEIGTEAFF.

The gene calls are TRBV7-2 and TRBJ2-7; TRBD1 might be the D (5 bases). Trimming shortened V by 5 bases and J by 2 bases, and 16 bases separated the two germline ends. This CDR3 has 15 amino acids. Germline V lookup: CDR1 SGHTA, CDR2 FQGNSA. The CDR3 nucleotides are TGTGCCAGCAGCGCCCAGGGTTTTCGGACCTACGAGCAGTACTTC. It codes for CASSAQGFRTYEQYF.

This rearrangement joins TRBV11-2 to TRBJ1-4, with TRBD1 matching over 7 bases. The CDR3 has 14 amino acids. Germline lookup yields CDR1 SGHAT and CDR2 FQNNGV. Trimming took 1 base from V and 6 from J; bases not matched to a gene: 2. The DNA of the CDR3 is TGTGCCAGCAGCTTAGGGACAGGCTATGAAAAACTGTTTTTT. Amino acid sequence: CASSLGTGYEKLFF.

The rearrangement links TRBV9 to TRBJ2-7, with D maybe TRBD2 (6 bases). Germline V lookup: CDR1 SGDLS, CDR2 YYNGEE. There are 15 residues in the CDR3. Trimming shortened V by 4 bases and J by 0 bases, and 14 bases separated the two germline ends. The CDR3 is CASSPAGRNSYEQYF. DNA of the CDR3: TGTGCCAGCAGCCCGGCGGGGCGCAACTCCTACGAGCAGTACTTC.

The chain uses TRBV18 and TRBJ2-5, with D uncertain. CDR1 and CDR2 (germline): KGHSH, LQKENI. This CDR3 has 11 amino acids. Trimming cost V 6 bases and J 3 bases, with 5 bases left between them. The CDR3 DNA sequence: TGTGCCAGCTCCTCTGAAGAGACCCAGTACTTC. This encodes CASSSEETQYF.

Concerning this clone itself: The junction does not match germline at one end; this may be a read error. The chain links TRBV15 to TRBJ1-6, with a weak D call TRBD1 (5 bases). Per germline, CDR1 LNHNV and CDR2 YYDKDF (reference sequence). The CDR3 extends over 17 amino acids. The CDR3 nucleotides read TGTGCCACCAGCCGAGACCTAAGGGCAGGGCTATATTCACCCCTCCACTTT. This translates into CATSRDLRAGLYSPLHF. Drawing the rest from reference TRBV15 and TRBJ1-6, the complete variable domain is DAMVIQNPRYQVTQFGKPVTLSCSQTLNHNVMYWYQQKSSQAPKLLFHYYDKDFNNEADTPDNFQSRRPNTSFCFLDIRSPGLGDTAMYLCATSRDLRAGLYSPLHFGNGTRLTVT.

A single count supports this clone. The V and J genes are TRBV27 and TRBJ2-3; a weak D match, TRBD1 (5 bases). The CDR3 is 14 amino acids. The V end was cut by 9 bases, the J end by 0 bases, with 13 bases between. In germline, CDR1 is MNHEY, CDR2 SMNVEV (reference sequence). This CDR3 is CASKTARSTDTQYF. The CDR3 DNA reads as TGTGCCAGTAAGACAGCCCGGAGCACAGATACGCAGTATTTT.

The chain carries TRBV11-2 and TRBJ2-2; D is uncertain. The V end was cut by 1 base, the J end by 6 bases, with 3 bases between. The V gene's germline CDR1 is SGHAT and CDR2 FQNNGV. The CDR3 sequence is 12 residues long. CDR3 loop: CASSLAAGELFF. CDR3 nucleotides: TGTGCCAGCAGCTTAGCGGCCGGGGAGCTGTTTTTT.

The CDR3: CASSIWLGTGEVTGELFF. The CDR3 region has the DNA TGTGCCAGTAGTATATGGCTGGGGACAGGGGAAGTGACCGGGGAGCTGTTTTTT. The chain recombines TRBV19 with TRBJ2-2; 10 bases agree with TRBD1. This CDR3 region has 18 residues. Losses at the gene ends were 2 bases for V and 5 bases for J; bases not matched to a gene: 11. Germline V gene lookup returns CDR1 LNHDA and CDR2 SQIVND (reference sequence).

The chain carries TRBV6-6 and TRBJ1-2; no firm D call. V was cut by 5 bases and J by 0 bases, with 13 bases left in between. Germline V gene sequence: CDR1 MNHNY, CDR2 SVGAGI (reference sequence). There are 15 residues in the CDR3. The CDR3 coding sequence is TGTGCCAGCAGTAATACTGGGAGTGCTAACTATGGCTACACCTTC. This sequence encodes CASSNTGSANYGYTF.

The CDR3 loop is CASSGYSSSTDTQYF. The CDR3 nucleotides read TGCGCCAGCAGTGGATACTCCTCTAGCACAGATACGCAGTATTTT. V usage is TRBV10-2 and J usage is TRBJ2-3; no clear D gene. The CDR3 is made up of 15 amino acids. The V gene lost 4 bases and the J gene lost 0 bases, with 11 bases spanning the gap. Germline CDR1 reads WSHSY; CDR2 reads SAAADI.

The CDR3 reads CASSWTGIRSGDEKLFF. The CDR3 DNA reads as TGTGCCAGCAGCTGGACAGGAATTAGAAGCGGAGATGAAAAACTGTTTTTT. V is TRBV11-2 and J is TRBJ1-4; the match to TRBD1 covers 7 bases. Germline lookup yields CDR1 SGHAT and CDR2 FQNNGV. Trimming at V came to 4 bases and at J to 6 bases, leaving 14 bases not matched to a gene. The CDR3 has 17 amino acids.

This chain links TRBV5-4 with TRBJ2-5; 12 nucleotides align to TRBD1. The J call is doubtful: the DNA matches TRBJ2-7 better. Germline CDR1 and CDR2: SGHNT and YYREEE (reference sequence). CDR3 length equals 15 residues. As DNA, the CDR3 is TGTGCCAGCAGCTTGGTGGGACAGGGGGCTCCCGAGCAGTACTTC. Its translation: CASSLVGQGAPEQYF.

The V and J genes are TRBV29-1 and TRBJ1-4; the match to TRBD1 covers 7 bases. Trimming took 4 bases from V and 1 from J; bases not matched to a gene: 3. The CDR3 runs 14 residues. Germline assignment: CDR1 SQVTM and CDR2 ANQGSEA. Written as DNA, the CDR3 is TGCAGCGTTGCTCAGGGGGGAACTAATGAAAAACTGTTTTTT. Translation gives CSVAQGGTNEKLFF.

CDR3 loop: CASSLGMEGQPQHF. The CDR3 coding sequence is TGCGCCAGCAGCTTGGGGATGGAGGGCCAGCCCCAGCATTTT. This chain joins TRBV5-1 and TRBJ1-5; D unclear. The CDR3 spans 14 residues. CDR1 and CDR2 (germline): SGHRS, YFSETQ. Trimming cost V 0 bases and J 7 bases, with 11 bases left between them.

This rearrangement joins TRBV30 to TRBJ2-2; TRBD2 aligns across 7 bases. Germline CDR1 is GTSNPN and CDR2 is SVGIG (reference sequence). V shed 3 bases, J shed 6 bases, and the junction held 7 bases outside the gene matches. The CDR3 runs to 14 residues. The CDR3: CAWRGLAESGELFF. CDR3 bases: TGTGCCTGGAGAGGGCTAGCGGAATCCGGGGAGCTGTTTTTT.

This chain links TRBV18 with TRBJ1-1; D possibly corresponds to TRBD1 (5 bases). This CDR3 is 15 amino acids long. The V end was cut by 4 bases, the J end by 1 base, with 13 bases between. Germline CDR1 is KGHSH and CDR2 is LQKENI. The CDR3: CASSLGTAGNTEAFF. The DNA of the CDR3 is TGTGCCAGCTCACTCGGGACCGCAGGGAACACTGAAGCTTTCTTT.

This chain links TRBV5-1 with TRBJ1-1; D is uncertain. Germline V gives CDR1 SGHRS, CDR2 YFSETQ. The CDR3 runs 13 residues. Trimming pared 5 bases from V and 1 base from J, leaving 9 bases between. CDR3 sequence (DNA): TGCGCCAGCAGTTTGAGAGGGAACACTGAAGCTTTCTTT. Its translation: CASSLRGNTEAFF.

The V and J genes are TRBV25-1 and TRBJ1-2; maybe TRBD1 (6 bases). The CDR3 runs 13 residues. Germline V gives CDR1 MGHDK, CDR2 SYGVNS. The V end was cut by 6 bases, the J end by 8 bases, with 16 bases between. The CDR3 is CASREGGSEGYTF. The CDR3 region has the DNA TGTGCCAGCAGAGAAGGGGGAAGTGAAGGCTACACCTTC.

CDR3 loop: CASSLRGALNTEAFF. CDR3 sequence (DNA): TGTGCCAGCAGCTTGAGAGGGGCCCTGAACACTGAAGCTTTCTTT. This chain joins TRBV11-3 and TRBJ1-1; maybe TRBD1 (5 bases). The CDR3 contains 15 residues. Trimming shortened V by 3 bases and J by 0 bases, and 11 bases separated the two germline ends. Germline lookup yields CDR1 SGHNT and CDR2 YENEEA.

V gene TRBV5-1 combines with J gene TRBJ1-2; weak D call: TRBD1 (5 bases). V lost 4 bases and J 4 bases, leaving 14 bases between the germline ends. This CDR3 contains 14 residues. Germline values: CDR1 SGHRS, CDR2 YFSETQ. The CDR3 bases are TGCGCCAGCAGCGTTTCGGGGGGTAGCTATGGCTACACCTTC. Amino acid sequence: CASSVSGGSYGYTF.

This clone came up a few times. The J gene is TRBJ1-1, the V gene TRBV2; D not certain. The CDR3 is 13 amino acids. The germline gives CDR1 SNHLY, CDR2 FYNNEI. Trimming took 4 bases from V and 8 from J, leaving 14 bases between them. Here the CDR3 reads CASSGAENKEAFF. CDR3 DNA: TGTGCCAGCAGTGGGGCCGAAAATAAGGAAGCTTTCTTT. Based on the CDR3 plus reference TRBV2 and TRBJ1-1, the full variable domain is EPEVTQTPSHQVTQMGQEVILRCVPISNHLYFYWYRQILGQKVEFLVSFYNNEISEKSEIFDDQFSVERPDGSNFTLKIRSTKLEDSAMYFCASSGAENKEAFFGQGTRLTVV.

Here the CDR3 reads CASSLGGTAYYEQYF. The CDR3 DNA reads TGTGCCAGCAGCTTAGGTGGGACAGCCTACTACGAGCAGTACTTC. The chain has TRBV11-3 and TRBJ2-7; 7 bases line up with TRBD1. Germline V gene lookup returns CDR1 SGHNT and CDR2 YENEEA. The V gene end was trimmed by 1 base and the J gene end by 3 bases; junction bases not matched to a gene: 6. The CDR3 has 15 residues.